The present TCR beta chain was sequenced within a study of shared clonotypes between healthy human individuals. This clone appeared once. The identical CDR3 is also encoded by other nucleotide sequences in the sample. The J segment lost 0 bases and the V segment lost 5 bases, leaving 6 bases of the junction unmatched. The CDR3 consists of 15 residues. Germline V lookup: CDR1 MNHEY, CDR2 SMNVEV (reference sequence). CD8 cells regarded as naive lacked CD45RO, were positively chosen for CCR7, and omitted terminally differentiated effector memory CD45RA+ cells. Every subset's genomic DNA went evenly onto several immunoSEQ plates. Produced via immunoSEQ multiplex PCR; TCRdb's table is partial and in-frame only. The sample carries millions of clones, roughly 94% recorded once.

Sample: naive CD8+ T cells sorted from blood. The gene calls are TRBV27 and TRBJ2-7; 8 nucleotides match TRBD1. The source of this sequence is a man aged 18 to 30 in good health. The CDR3 is CASSPVGTGSYEQYF. CDR3 in DNA: TGTGCCAGCAGTCCAGTGGGGACAGGCTCCTACGAGCAGTACTTC.